This T cell receptor (beta chain) was recorded in a study of CD8 T cells in Susac syndrome. Reverse transcription of roughly 0.5 to 1 ug RNA was carried out with random hexamers. The authors amplified TCR beta CDR3 across 54 Vbeta and 13 Jbeta using immunoSEQ multiplex PCR. TCRdb reprocessed the immunoSEQ multiplex PCR reads with MiXCR, giving one entry per CDR3 protein. The sample yields 120,000 to 150,000 distinct CDR3 sequences, 85% to 95% seen once. CD8+ and CD4+ T cells circulating in blood were sequenced for TCR beta. Negative isolation yielded CD4+ and CD8+ T cells, and FACS enriched TEMRA cells. This CDR3 contains 11 residues. CDR1 is LGHDT, CDR2 YNNKEL, per germline (reference sequence). V gave up 4 bases and J gave up 10 bases, with 8 bases separating them. Study results and caveats: It was acknowledged by the study that relatively few individuals were included in its TCR sequencing and HLA analysis.

Worth noting for this clonotype: Its antigen is unidentified.

This sequence originates from a human donor with multiple sclerosis. Sequenced material: CD4+ T cells from PBMCs. The rearrangement joins TRBV3-1 to TRBJ2-1; D is uncertain. The CDR3 coding sequence is TGTGCCAGCAGCCCGGGCTGGGAGCAGTTCTTC. This codes for CASSPGWEQFF.